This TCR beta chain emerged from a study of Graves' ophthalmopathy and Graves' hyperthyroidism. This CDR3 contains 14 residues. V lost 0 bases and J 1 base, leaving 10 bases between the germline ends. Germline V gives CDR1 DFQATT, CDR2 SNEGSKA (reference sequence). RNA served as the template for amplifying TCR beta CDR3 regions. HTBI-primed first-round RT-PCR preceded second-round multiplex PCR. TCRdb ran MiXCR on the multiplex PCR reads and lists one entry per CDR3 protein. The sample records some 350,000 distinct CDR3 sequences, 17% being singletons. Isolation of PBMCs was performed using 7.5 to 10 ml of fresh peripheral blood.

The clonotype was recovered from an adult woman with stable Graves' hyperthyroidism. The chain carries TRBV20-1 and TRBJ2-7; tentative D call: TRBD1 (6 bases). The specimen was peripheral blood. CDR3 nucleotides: TGCAGTGCTAGAGATCCGGACAGTTCCTACGAGCAGTACTTC. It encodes CSARDPDSSYEQYF.